This TCR beta chain was retrieved from a study of spatial heterogeneity in lung cancer. Whole-study findings and limits: Intratumoral expanded alpha and beta TCR counts were found to track tumor mutation counts.

The CDR3 totals 14 residues. Trimming took 3 bases from V and 3 from J, leaving 15 bases between them. Germline loops: CDR1 DFQATT, CDR2 SNEGSKA (reference sequence). By its share, this clonotype is medium-sized. Its matching antigen is unknown. The time point is: sample taken at primary tumor resection. The donor population consisted of approximately 79 patients with untreated, early-stage non-small cell lung cancer. Unsorted whole RNA of tumor, nontumor lung or frozen PBMC was sequenced. TCRdb processed the 5' RACE reads anew with MiXCR; each CDR3 protein has one entry. The data show 7,000 or so distinct CDR3 sequences, with less than 8.5% seen just once and more than 7.5% held by the top ten.

Specimen: lung tumor tissue, collected at surgery. The V call is TRBV20-1, the J call TRBJ2-7, with D hard to call. This TCR derives from a male donor with early-stage non-small cell lung cancer. CDR3 nucleotide sequence: TGCAGTGCTAGGAGGCGTGGAGAAAACTACGAGCAGTACTTC. As protein: CSARRRGENYEQYF.